This paragraph covers one TCR beta chain sequence. Its target is not known. This entry comes from a study of CD8+ T cells in alopecia areata. Extracted RNA was reverse transcribed into cDNA, the sequencing template. Libraries were prepared by immunoSEQ multiplex PCR; TCRdb keeps only in-frame clonotypes and omits some of them. This table holds just over 150,000 clones, around half found once. Regarding the study as a whole: Affected lesional scalp, above all in alopecia totalis/universalis, was more clonal than normal scalp.

Sorting of PBMCs yielded the CD4+ and CD8+ T cells. Germline V lookup: CDR1 GTSNPN, CDR2 SVGIG (reference sequence). Trimming removed 1 base at V and 8 bases at J, with 11 bases between. There are 12 residues in the CDR3. The sequencing here drew on CD8+ T cells sorted from blood, taken at week 0. The chain has TRBV30 and TRBJ1-1, with unresolved D. The TCR comes from a human donor with alopecia areata. The CDR3, as DNA: TGTGCCTGGAGTGGGGTGTGGGGAGAAGCTTTCTTT. This codes for CAWSGVWGEAFF.